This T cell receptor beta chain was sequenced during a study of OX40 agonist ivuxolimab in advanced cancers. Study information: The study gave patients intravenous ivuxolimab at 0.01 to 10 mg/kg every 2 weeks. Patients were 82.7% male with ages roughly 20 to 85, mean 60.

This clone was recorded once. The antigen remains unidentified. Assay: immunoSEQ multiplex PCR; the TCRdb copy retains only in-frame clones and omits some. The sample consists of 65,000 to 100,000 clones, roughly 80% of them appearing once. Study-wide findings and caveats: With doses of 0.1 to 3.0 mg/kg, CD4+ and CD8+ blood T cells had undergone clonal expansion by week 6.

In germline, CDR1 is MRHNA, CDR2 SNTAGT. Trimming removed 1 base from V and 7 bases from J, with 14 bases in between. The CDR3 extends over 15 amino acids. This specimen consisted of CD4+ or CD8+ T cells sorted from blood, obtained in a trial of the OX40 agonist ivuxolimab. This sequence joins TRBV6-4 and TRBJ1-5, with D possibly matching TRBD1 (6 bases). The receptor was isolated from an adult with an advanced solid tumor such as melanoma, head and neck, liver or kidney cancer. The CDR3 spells CASSDYMGAGQPQHF. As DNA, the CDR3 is TGTGCCAGCAGTGACTATATGGGGGCCGGACAGCCCCAGCATTTT.